The sample holds a few counts of the clone carrying this TCR beta chain. The method was immunoSEQ multiplex PCR; TCRdb's version includes in-frame clones alone and lacks a portion of them. The sample holds 150,000 to 200,000 clones; roughly nine tenths are singletons and the top ten take roughly 9.7%. This sample stems from a study of blood T cell repertoires in COVID-19. The overall study: Material from acute and convalescent COVID-19 was sourced from the United States, Italy and Spain. PBMCs, B-cell-depleted T cells, or T cells provided the cDNA or gDNA that made up the material.

CDR1 and CDR2 from the germline V gene are SGDLS and YYNGEE. The CDR3 has 15 residues. Trimming left V 2 bases short and J 9 bases short, with 15 bases between. Seattle researchers signed up patients amid active infection and tracked them longitudinally. Material: peripheral blood. The rearrangement uses TRBV9 and TRBJ1-6; a weak D match, TRBD1 (5 bases). This clonotype was obtained from a woman aged 55-70 years with COVID-19, enrolled during active disease. The CDR3 nucleotides are TGTGCCAGCAGCGTGTCCCGGGACGGGGGTTCACCCCTCCACTTT. This sequence encodes CASSVSRDGGSPLHF.